These T cell receptor beta chains were read from a single sample in a study of technical replicates of blood from a handful of donors. Repertoires were generated with immunoSEQ multiplex PCR, while TCRdb's copy carries only in-frame clones and drops some. The data contain 55,000 to 60,000 clones, around 95% of them seen just once; the ten biggest clones take up roughly 4.2%. Sequenced material: PBMCs. The receptors originated from a human donor in good health. Some clones in this sample may be carry-over from other donors' samples. CDR3s include the opening cysteine and the closing phenylalanine or tryptophan. The D gene is left open where the match is weak. Size values are once, few and many counts, or a class for expanded clones, and some rows have none.

D gene | clone size | J gene | V gene | CDR3 DNA | CDR3 protein
NA | NA | TRBJ1-2 | TRBV14 | TGTGCCAGCAGCCAAGATTCGCGGGGCTATGGCTACACCTTC | CASSQDSRGYGYTF
TRBD1 | few | TRBJ2-7 | TRBV5-4 | TGTGCCAGCAGCTTGGCCGCAGGGGACAGGGGCCACGAGCAGTACTTC | CASSLAAGDRGHEQYF
TRBD2 | NA | TRBJ2-5 | TRBV7-2 | TGTGCCAGCAGCAAGCGGACGGGGGGGCGGGAGACCCAGTACTTC | CASSKRTGGRETQYF
TRBD2 | NA | TRBJ2-1 | TRBV6-4 | TGTGCCAGCAGTGACTCGGGGACTAGCGAAGTAAGTGAGCAGTTCTTC | CASSDSGTSEVSEQFF
TRBD1 | NA | TRBJ2-7 | TRBV10-3 | TGTGCCATCAGTGGAGGACAGGGGGCTTCTCACGAGCAGTACTTC | CAISGGQGASHEQYF
NA | NA | TRBJ1-1 | TRBV4-1 | TGCGCCAGCAGCCAAGAATGGGGGGTGAACACTGAAGCTTTCTTT | CASSQEWGVNTEAFF
NA | NA | TRBJ1-5 | TRBV6-5 | TGTGCCAGCAGTTACTCGGCAGATGGTCAGCCCCAGCATTTT | CASSYSADGQPQHF
NA | NA | TRBJ1-5 | TRBV6-1 | TGTGCCAGCAGTGAAACCCGCTCGCAGACTTATCAGCCCCAGCATTTT | CASSETRSQTYQPQHF
TRBD2 | medium-sized | TRBJ2-1 | TRBV5-1 | TGCGCCAGCAGTTCGAGCGGGGGTTACAATGAGCAGTTCTTC | CASSSSGGYNEQFF
TRBD1 | NA | TRBJ1-1 | TRBV10-3 | TGTGCCATCAGTGTCCAGGGGGAGAACACTGAAGCTTTCTTT | CAISVQGENTEAFF
NA | NA | TRBJ1-1 | TRBV19 | TGTGCCAGTAGTCGGGACATCCAGGACACTGAAGCTTTCTTT | CASSRDIQDTEAFF
NA | NA | TRBJ2-7 | TRBV21-1 | TGTGCCAGCAGCAGGCTCTCAAACTACGAGCAGTACTTC | CASSRLSNYEQYF
TRBD1 | few | TRBJ2-7 | TRBV5-1 | TGCGCCAGCAGCACGACAGGGGGGTACTACGAGCAGTACTTC | CASSTTGGYYEQYF
TRBD2 | NA | TRBJ2-1 | TRBV18 | TGTGCCAGCTCCCGACGGACTAGCGATCGTGAGCAGTTCTTC | CASSRRTSDREQFF
NA | NA | TRBJ1-3 | TRBV5-1 | TGCGAACCCCGGCGGGGGGATTGGAGAAACACCATATATTTT | CEPRRGDWRNTIYF
NA | NA | TRBJ1-3 | TRBV27 | TGTGGAAGAGGGTTGGTACACTCTGGAAACACCATATATTTT | CGRGLVHSGNTIYF
NA | NA | TRBJ1-2 | TRBV6-1 | TGTGCCAGCAACCACTGGGCCTATGGCTACACCTTC | CASNHWAYGYTF
NA | NA | TRBJ2-7 | TRBV7-9 | TGTGCCAGCAGCTTAGCCTGGACAAGAAACTCCTACGAGCAGTACTTC | CASSLAWTRNSYEQYF
NA | NA | TRBJ1-4 | TRBV7-8 | TGTGCCAGCAGCCGCATGGCCGGGAAGGGGGCTAATGAAAAACTGTTTTTT | CASSRMAGKGANEKLFF
NA | NA | TRBJ2-7 | TRBV7-9 | TGTGCCAGCAGGCCCAACAGCGCAGGGGCGAACGAGCAGTACTTC | CASRPNSAGANEQYF
NA | NA | TRBJ1-2 | TRBV5-4 | TGTGCCAGCAGCACCGACGGGTACTATGGCTACACCTTC | CASSTDGYYGYTF
NA | NA | TRBJ1-4 | TRBV7-9 | TGTGCCAGCAGCTTAGGGTTGGGGAGTGAAAAACTGTTTTTT | CASSLGLGSEKLFF
NA | NA | TRBJ1-6 | TRBV7-8 | TGTGCCAGCAGCTACCCAGGGTACAATTCACCCCTCCACTTT | CASSYPGYNSPLHF
NA | many | TRBJ2-1 | TRBV6-5 | TGTGCCAGCAGTTACTCGAGTGAGGGCCCGTACAATGAGCAGTTCTTC | CASSYSSEGPYNEQFF
NA | NA | TRBJ1-2 | TRBV4-3 | TGCGCCAGCAGCCAAGCGGAGGGGAGCTATGGCTACACCTTC | CASSQAEGSYGYTF
NA | NA | TRBJ2-6 | TRBV6-6 | TGTGCCAGCAGCATCGGGATAACAGCTGGGGCCAACGTCCTGACTTTC | CASSIGITAGANVLTF
TRBD1 | once | TRBJ1-5 | TRBV10-3 | TGTGCCATCAGCAGCCGGGACAGGGGGCAAGAGCCCCAGCATTTT | CAISSRDRGQEPQHF
NA | NA | TRBJ2-3 | TRBV6-5 | TGTGCCAGCAGTTACCAGCTAGCGACAGATACGCAGTATTTT | CASSYQLATDTQYF
NA | NA | TRBJ2-7 | TRBV7-2 | TGTGCCAGCAGCTTAGGACATAGCTCCTACGAGCAGTACTTC | CASSLGHSSYEQYF
NA | once | TRBJ2-1 | TRBV15 | TGTGCCACCAGCAGAGATTTCGGTGAGCAGTTCTTC | CATSRDFGEQFF
NA | once | TRBJ1-4 | TRBV25-1 | TGTGCCAGTGAGGGAGGGGAAAAACTGTTTTTT | CASEGGEKLFF
NA | once | TRBJ2-5 | TRBV7-9 | TGTGCCAGCAGCCTAAAAGGGGGTCCGGGGGAGACCCAGTACTTC | CASSLKGGPGETQYF
NA | once | TRBJ1-5 | TRBV30 | TGTGCCTGGCAGCAAAGCTCGGGGCCCCAGCATTTT | CAWQQSSGPQHF
TRBD2 | NA | TRBJ2-1 | TRBV10-3 | TGTGCCATCAGTTTGGAGCGGGGGGGCCTTGTCGATGAGCAGTTCTTC | CAISLERGGLVDEQFF
TRBD1 | NA | TRBJ2-7 | TRBV7-8 | TGTGCCAGCAGACCCGCTTTCTACAGGGGTAGCTACGAGCAGTACTTC | CASRPAFYRGSYEQYF
TRBD2 | NA | TRBJ2-7 | TRBV4-2 | TGTGCCAGCAGCCAAGGGCCGGGACTACAATACGAGCAGTACTTC | CASSQGPGLQYEQYF
NA | NA | TRBJ1-2 | TRBV28 | TGTGCCAGCAGTACCCGGGGGAACTATGGCTACACCTTC | CASSTRGNYGYTF
TRBD1 | once | TRBJ2-5 | TRBV7-2 | TGTGCCAGCAGCTTAGCCCCCACAGGGGTCCTCTACCAAGAGACCCAGTACTTC | CASSLAPTGVLYQETQYF
NA | once | TRBJ1-1 | TRBV30 | TGTGCCTGGAGGCCGGGGGGACGGAACACTGAAGCTTTCTTT | CAWRPGGRNTEAFF
TRBD1 | NA | TRBJ2-3 | TRBV5-4 | TGTGCCAGCACCCCGGGGGGGACAGGGGTCGTAGATACGCAGTATTTT | CASTPGGTGVVDTQYF
TRBD2 | NA | TRBJ2-3 | TRBV7-3 | TGTGCCAGCAGCCACAGCGGGGGGGCCGGAGATACGCAGTATTTT | CASSHSGGAGDTQYF
TRBD2 | NA | TRBJ2-7 | TRBV27 | TGTGCCAGCAGTTTAAACGGACTAGGCTCCTACGAGCAGTACTTC | CASSLNGLGSYEQYF
TRBD1 | NA | TRBJ1-2 | TRBV6-4 | TGTGCCAGCAGTGACTCTAAGACAGGGCGCTATGGCTACACCTTC | CASSDSKTGRYGYTF
TRBD1 | NA | TRBJ2-5 | TRBV5-1 | TGCGCCAGCAGCTTGGTAGGGACAGGGGGAGAGACCCAGTACTTC | CASSLVGTGGETQYF
TRBD1 | NA | TRBJ1-1 | TRBV7-6 | TGTGCCAGCAGCACCGGGACAGGGAGCGCTGAAGCTTTCTTT | CASSTGTGSAEAFF
NA | NA | TRBJ1-6 | TRBV12-5 | TGTGCTAGTGGTTCGACGGGGCAGGGGTCCCGCTCCTATAATTCACCCCTCCACTTT | CASGSTGQGSRSYNSPLHF
TRBD2 | NA | TRBJ2-3 | TRBV5-6 | TGTGCCAGCAGCTTGGGGCCGGGCCTAGCGGGAGTCACAGATACGCAGTATTTT | CASSLGPGLAGVTDTQYF
NA | NA | TRBJ2-3 | TRBV4-2 | TGTGCCAGCAGCCAGGCAGGGGTGAGAGATACGCAGTATTTT | CASSQAGVRDTQYF
TRBD1 | once | TRBJ1-6 | TRBV5-1 | TGCGCCAGCAGACCGGGACAGGGGGTTCATTCACCCCTCCACTTT | CASRPGQGVHSPLHF
NA | NA | TRBJ2-2 | TRBV19 | TGTGCCAGTAGGCCGTACAGGTACACCGGGGAGCTGTTTTTT | CASRPYRYTGELFF
TRBD1 | NA | TRBJ1-2 | TRBV7-2 | TGTGCCAGCAGCTCGACAGGGGAGGTTGGCTACACCTTC | CASSSTGEVGYTF
TRBD2 | NA | TRBJ2-5 | TRBV11-2 | TGTGCCAGCAGCTCCCGCGGCGGGGGGGGCCAAGAGACCCAGTACTTC | CASSSRGGGGQETQYF
NA | NA | TRBJ2-1 | TRBV5-8 | TGTGCCAGCAGCTTGGTAGGACAGCTTAGGGGTGAGCAGTTCTTC | CASSLVGQLRGEQFF
NA | NA | TRBJ1-2 | TRBV6-5 | TGTGCCAGCAGTTACTCGACCGGGGGGTCTAACTATGGCTACACCTTC | CASSYSTGGSNYGYTF